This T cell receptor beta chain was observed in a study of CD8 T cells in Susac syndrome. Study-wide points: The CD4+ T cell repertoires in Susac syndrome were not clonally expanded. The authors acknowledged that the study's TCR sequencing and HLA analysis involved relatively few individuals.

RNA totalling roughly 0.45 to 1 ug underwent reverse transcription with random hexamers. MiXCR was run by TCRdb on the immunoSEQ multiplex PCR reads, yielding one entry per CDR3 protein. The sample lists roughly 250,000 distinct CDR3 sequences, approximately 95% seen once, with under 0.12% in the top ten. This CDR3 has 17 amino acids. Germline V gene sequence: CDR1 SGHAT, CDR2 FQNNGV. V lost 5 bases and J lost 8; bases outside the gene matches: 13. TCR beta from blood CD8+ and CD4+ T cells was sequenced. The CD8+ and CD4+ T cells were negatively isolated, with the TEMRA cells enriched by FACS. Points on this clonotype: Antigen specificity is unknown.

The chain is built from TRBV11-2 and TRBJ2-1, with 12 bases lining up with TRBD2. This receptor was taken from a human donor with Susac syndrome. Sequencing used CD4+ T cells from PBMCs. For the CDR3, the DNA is TGTGCCAGCAGCCCCGGGTGGCCTAGCGGGAGGGTGGATGAGCAGTTCTTC. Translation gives CASSPGWPSGRVDEQFF.